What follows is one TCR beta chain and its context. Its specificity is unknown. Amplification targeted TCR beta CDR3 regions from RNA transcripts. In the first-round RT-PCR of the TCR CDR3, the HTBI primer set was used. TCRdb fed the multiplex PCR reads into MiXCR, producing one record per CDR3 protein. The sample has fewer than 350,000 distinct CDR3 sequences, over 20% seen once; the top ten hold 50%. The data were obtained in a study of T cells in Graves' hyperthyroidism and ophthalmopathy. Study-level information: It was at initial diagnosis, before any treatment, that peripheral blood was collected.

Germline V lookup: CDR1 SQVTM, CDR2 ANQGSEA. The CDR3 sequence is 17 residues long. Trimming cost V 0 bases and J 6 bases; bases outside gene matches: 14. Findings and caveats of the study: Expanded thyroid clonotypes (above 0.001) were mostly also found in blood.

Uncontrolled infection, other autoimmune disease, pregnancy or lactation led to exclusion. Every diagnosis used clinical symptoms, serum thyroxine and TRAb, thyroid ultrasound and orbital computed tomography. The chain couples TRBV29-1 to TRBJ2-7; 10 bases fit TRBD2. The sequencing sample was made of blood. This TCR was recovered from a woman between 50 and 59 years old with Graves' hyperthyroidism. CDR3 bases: TGCAGCGTTGAAGATAGACTAGCGGGCGCCCAACGGGGCGAGCAGTACTTC. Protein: CSVEDRLAGAQRGEQYF.